This record looks at one T cell receptor beta chain sequence and its context. Its specificity is not known. The data derive from a study of CD8 T cells in Susac syndrome. Study conclusions and caveats: The study acknowledged a relatively small number of individuals in its TCR sequencing and HLA analysis.

An amount of RNA that ranged from about 0.45 to 1 ug was reverse transcribed with random hexamers. Across 54 Vbeta and 13 Jbeta, immunoSEQ multiplex PCR amplified TCR beta CDR3. TCRdb re-called the immunoSEQ multiplex PCR reads with MiXCR, one entry per CDR3 protein. The table lists around 150,000 distinct CDR3 sequences, around 94% of them singletons, with roughly 0.14% in the top ten. Matched for age and sex, the controls were healthy donors. In contrast to the negatively isolated CD8+ and CD4+ T cells, TEMRA cells were FACS-enriched. This TCR derives from a human donor in good health. The material sequenced was CD4+ T cells from PBMCs.

This CDR3 reads CSARGDSGANVLTF. CDR3 coding DNA: TGCAGTGCTAGAGGTGACTCTGGGGCCAACGTCCTGACTTTC. The chain carries TRBV20-1 and TRBJ2-6; D is unclear. The V gene lost 1 base and the J gene lost 0 bases, with 4 bases spanning the gap. Germline V gives CDR1 DFQATT, CDR2 SNEGSKA (reference sequence). The length of the CDR3 is 14 residues.